Listed below are T cell receptor beta chains from one sample, sequenced in a study of cytomegalovirus exposure and HLA in healthy donors. Produced via immunoSEQ multiplex PCR; TCRdb's table is partial and in-frame only. The data show 120,000 to 150,000 clones, with about three fifths seen just once and over 2.5% held by the top ten. Sequencing was carried out using PBMCs. The source of these receptors is a woman aged 25 to 45 in good health and CMV-seropositive. CDR3s include the opening cysteine and the closing phenylalanine or tryptophan. Where a row states a size, it is once, few, many or the class of an expanded clone; other rows omit it.

CDR3: CSGGDGNEKLFF
J: TRBJ1-4
V: TRBV29-1
size: NA

CDR3: CASSIRGYGYTF
J: TRBJ1-2
V: TRBV13
size: NA

CDR3: CASRGQGRTPGELFF
J: TRBJ2-2
V: TRBV2
size: NA

CDR3: CASRRDRGGTEQFF
J: TRBJ2-1
V: TRBV6-1
size: NA

CDR3: CASSSSGGADEQYF
J: TRBJ2-7
V: TRBV7-9
size: NA

CDR3: CASSLTRGSTDTQYF
J: TRBJ2-3
V: TRBV5-1
size: once

CDR3: CASSPDGDYGYTF
J: TRBJ1-2
V: TRBV18
size: NA

CDR3: CASLGPNQPQHF
J: TRBJ1-5
V: TRBV28
size: NA

CDR3: CASSPPGQFTKNIQYF
J: TRBJ2-4
V: TRBV28
size: NA

CDR3: CASSPPLNYGYTF
J: TRBJ1-2
V: TRBV6-6
size: few

CDR3: CASSADRGTEAFF
J: TRBJ1-1
V: TRBV19
size: NA

CDR3: CASSENSVNYGYTF
J: TRBJ1-2
V: TRBV2
size: NA

CDR3: CASSLSGTGHTF
J: TRBJ1-2
V: TRBV28
size: once